These 10 T cell receptor beta chains were sequenced from one sample in a study of OX40 agonist ivuxolimab in advanced cancers. This table comes from immunoSEQ multiplex PCR, and its TCRdb copy is limited to in-frame clones, with some not included. This table holds over 70,000 clones, approximately 87% found once. Sequences were derived from CD4+ or CD8+ T cells sorted from blood, sampled in a trial of the OX40 agonist ivuxolimab. These receptor sequences come from an adult with an advanced solid tumor such as melanoma, head and neck, liver or kidney cancer.

The chain links TRBV6-6 to TRBJ2-3; no definite D call. The CDR3 is 14 amino acids. V lost 2 bases and J lost 8, with 14 bases in between. The germline gives CDR1 MNHNY, CDR2 SVGAGI (reference sequence). The CDR3 is CASSYGQPPVTQYF. The CDR3 DNA sequence: TGTGCCAGCAGTTACGGGCAGCCCCCGGTTACGCAGTATTTT.

This rearrangement joins TRBV6-1 to TRBJ2-5; TRBD2 agrees at 10 bases. CDR1 is MNHNS, CDR2 SASEGT, per germline. J was trimmed by 2 bases and V by 8 bases; bases with no gene match: 8. CDR3 length: 15 amino acids. CDR3 sequence (DNA): TGTGCCAGCTCCTCGATTAGCGGGGGGCAAGAGACCCAGTACTTC. It yields the protein CASSSISGGQETQYF.

This clone was counted between two and nine times. The V and J genes are TRBV7-2 and TRBJ1-1; D is unresolved. The CDR3 covers 13 residues. CDR1 is SGHTA and CDR2 is FQGNSA in the germline V gene. Between the trimmed V and J ends, which lost 0 bases and 3 bases, there was a span of 5 bases. The CDR3 nucleotides are TGTGCCAGCAGCTTAGCCCCGTACACTGAAGCTTTCTTT. This codes for CASSLAPYTEAFF.

This chain connects TRBV5-4 to TRBJ2-7; 11 bases agree with TRBD2. The germline V gene encodes CDR1 SGHNT and CDR2 YYREEE (reference sequence). Germline trimming cut 0 bases from V and 4 bases from J; bases unmatched to any gene: 6. This CDR3 comprises 16 residues. This chain's CDR3 is CASSLDSGLAVYEQYF. The CDR3 coding sequence is TGTGCCAGCAGCTTGGATTCGGGACTAGCGGTTTACGAGCAGTACTTC.

This chain connects TRBV5-4 to TRBJ1-3; 9 bases map to TRBD1. J lost 8 bases, V lost 6 bases, and 6 bases had no gene match. Per the germline V gene, CDR1 is SGHNT and CDR2 is YYREEE (reference sequence). CDR3 length equals 13 residues. CDR3 amino acids: CASTLDRGDTIYF. In DNA, the CDR3 is TGTGCCAGCACCCTCGACAGGGGGGACACCATATATTTT.

The rearrangement links TRBV10-2 to TRBJ2-7; D call uncertain. Trimming removed 3 bases from V and 3 bases from J, with 9 bases in between. This CDR3 is built from 13 residues. Germline CDR1 reads WSHSY; CDR2 reads SAAADI. CDR3 amino acids: CASSEDVLYEQYF. The CDR3 nucleotides read TGCGCCAGCAGTGAAGACGTTCTCTACGAGCAGTACTTC.

This chain joins TRBV5-1 and TRBJ2-3; 12 nucleotides match TRBD2. The CDR3 runs to 17 residues. Trimming cost V 4 bases and J 4 bases; bases outside gene matches: 10. The V gene's germline CDR1 is SGHRS and CDR2 YFSETQ. CDR3 sequence reads: CASSPDPRLAGADTQYF. The CDR3 DNA follows: TGCGCCAGCAGCCCTGATCCCCGACTAGCGGGAGCAGATACGCAGTATTTT.

V is TRBV19 and J is TRBJ1-2, with 7 bases matching TRBD1. The ends lost 8 bases at V and 7 bases at J; junction bases unmatched: 10. Germline lookup yields CDR1 LNHDA and CDR2 SQIVND (reference sequence). The CDR3 has 13 amino acids. The CDR3 DNA reads TGTGCCAGTCACGACAGGGCGGCAGCTGGCTACACCTTC. Protein sequence: CASHDRAAAGYTF.

The chain employs TRBV11-3 and TRBJ2-7; D is possibly TRBD2 (6 bases). The germline V gene has CDR1 SGHNT and CDR2 YENEEA. The ends were cut back, 1 base at V and 0 bases at J, with 10 bases in the middle. The CDR3 is made up of 15 amino acids. Written as DNA, the CDR3 is TGTGCCAGCAGCTTAGGGGTAGCGGCCTCCTACGAGCAGTACTTC. This gives the protein CASSLGVAASYEQYF.

The chain carries TRBV5-1 and TRBJ2-7, with TRBD2 matching over 10 bases. J was trimmed by 2 bases and V by 4 bases; bases with no gene match: 6. Looked up from germline, CDR1 is SGHRS and CDR2 is YFSETQ. The CDR3 loop spans 15 amino acids. The DNA for the CDR3 is TGCGCCAGCAGCCCGGAAGCGGGGGGGACCTACGAGCAGTACTTC. Protein sequence: CASSPEAGGTYEQYF.